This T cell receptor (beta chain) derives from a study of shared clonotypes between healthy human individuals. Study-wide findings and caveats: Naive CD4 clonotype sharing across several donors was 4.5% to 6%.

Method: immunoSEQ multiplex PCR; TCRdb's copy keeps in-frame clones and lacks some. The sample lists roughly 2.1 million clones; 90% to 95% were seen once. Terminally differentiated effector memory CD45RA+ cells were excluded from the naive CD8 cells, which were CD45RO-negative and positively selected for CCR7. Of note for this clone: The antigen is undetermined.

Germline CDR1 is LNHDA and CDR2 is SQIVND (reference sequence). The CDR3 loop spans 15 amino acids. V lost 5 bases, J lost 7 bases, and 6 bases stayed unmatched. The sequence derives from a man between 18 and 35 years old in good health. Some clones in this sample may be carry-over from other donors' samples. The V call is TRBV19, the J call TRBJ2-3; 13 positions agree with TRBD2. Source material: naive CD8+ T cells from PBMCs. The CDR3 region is CASSGGLAGENTQYF. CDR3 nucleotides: TGTGCCAGTAGTGGAGGACTAGCGGGAGAAAATACGCAGTATTTT. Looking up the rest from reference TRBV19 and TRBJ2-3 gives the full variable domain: DGGITQSPKYLFRKEGQNVTLSCEQNLNHDAMYWYRQDPGQGLRLIYYSQIVNDFQKGDIAEGYSVSREKKESFPLTVTSAQKNPTAFYLCASSGGLAGENTQYFGPGTRLTVL.